This TCR beta chain is from a study of shared clonotypes between healthy human individuals. Study as a whole: For every donor, three CD4 naive, three CD4 memory, two CD8 naive and one CD8 memory plates were used. Study observations and caveats: Non-shared clonotypes showed lower generation probabilities than clonotypes common to all four donors. In general, naive subsets displayed greater estimated richness than memory subsets did.

Germline lookup yields CDR1 SQVTM and CDR2 ANQGSEA. The CDR3 runs to 15 residues. Trimming removed 4 bases at V and 0 bases at J, with 16 bases between. Clones were sequenced by immunoSEQ multiplex PCR, and TCRdb holds only the in-frame ones, with some missing. The sample holds 740,000 or so clones, about 80% seen once. Worth noting for this clone: Its antigen remains unknown.

The source is a woman aged 25 to 45 in good health. The J gene is TRBJ2-7, the V gene TRBV29-1; no firm D call. The sample comprised memory CD4+ T cells sorted from blood. Subset given: CD45RA-negative fraction. The CDR3, as DNA: TGCAGCGTTGCCGTGTCGGCAGAGAGCTCCTACGAGCAGTACTTC. Translated, it gives CSVAVSAESSYEQYF.